This T cell receptor beta chain was sequenced in a study of cytomegalovirus exposure and HLA in healthy donors (dated by TCRdb to the late 2010s). As for the study more broadly: According to a later analysis, one platform produced both the 120 validation repertoires and the 550 to 800 repertoires of the first cohort. The study aimed to test whether signatures of past pathogen exposure could be identified by cataloging public T cell receptors. In addition to the first cohort of several hundred subjects, a separate validation cohort of 120 different subjects was used. The study combined high-throughput TCR immunosequencing, statistical association of individual TCRs with disease status, and machine learning to predict cytomegalovirus infection status.

Donors formed part of the validation cohort, which comprised over a hundred subjects and was distinct from the first cohort of roughly 600 subjects. Overall study outcomes, separate from this receptor: Most TCR sequences were observed very rarely across donors, whereas some public TCRs were present in many individuals. The study gave a list of 150 to 200 TCR beta chains associated with cytomegalovirus. A few of the identified cytomegalovirus-associated TCR beta chains were confirmed in vitro to be specific for cytomegalovirus antigens. A later analysis found that TCRs clustered in the first cohort also tended to co-occur in the 120 validation repertoires, with approximately 94% of cluster scores above 0. The classifier was reported to diagnose cytomegalovirus status with high specificity and sensitivity in both the original and validation cohorts. According to the authors, the approach could potentially be generalized to other disease states and immunological phenotypes. A later analysis had no HLA typing for the validation cohort, so co-occurrence there was scored across all 130 or so repertoires.

To note about this clone: Which antigen it targets is not known. Base quality data are lacking; no much larger clone is found one base away.

Receptors were amplified or captured by the immunoSEQ multiplex PCR assay. Per the authors' processing: A statistical classification framework was built for diagnosing cytomegalovirus status from the catalog of TCR beta chain sequences. TCRdb provides this immuneACCESS table in a form limited to in-frame rearrangements. Some clones are lacking; in checked studies, under half of them reflect an unresolved V gene, and why the rest are absent is not known. V, J and clone size are taken as reported in that table, and D and trimming were inferred from the DNA itself. This sample is represented by 200,000 to 300,000 clones; 80% to 95% of them were singletons. Of the sample, approximately 3% is held by the ten largest clones. At the junction V is shortened by 3 bases and J by 4 bases, with 6 bases in between. The CDR3, from cysteine to phenylalanine, totals 13 residues. The kept DNA is CDR3 alone, 39 bases in frame from the first base. CDR1 SGHAT and CDR2 FQDESV were looked up in the germline V gene (reference sequence).

The chain links TRBV11-1 with TRBJ2-2; TRBD2 is a possible D gene, resting on 6 matching bases. The sample taken for sequencing was PBMCs. The clonotype originates from a woman aged 25 to 39 in good health and CMV-seronegative. In nucleotide form, the sequence is TGTGCCAGCAGCTTGACTAGCACCGGGGAGCTGTTTTTT. Its protein is CASSLTSTGELFF.